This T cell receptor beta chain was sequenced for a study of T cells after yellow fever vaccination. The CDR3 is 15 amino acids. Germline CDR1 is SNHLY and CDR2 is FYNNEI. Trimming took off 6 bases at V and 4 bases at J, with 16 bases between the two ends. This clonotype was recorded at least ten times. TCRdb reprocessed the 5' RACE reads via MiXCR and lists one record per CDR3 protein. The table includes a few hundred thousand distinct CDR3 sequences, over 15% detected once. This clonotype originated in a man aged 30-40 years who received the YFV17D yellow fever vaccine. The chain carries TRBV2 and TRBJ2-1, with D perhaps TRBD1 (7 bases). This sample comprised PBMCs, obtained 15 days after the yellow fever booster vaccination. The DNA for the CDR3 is TGTGCCAGCAGGGCGGGGACAGCCCCATACAATGAGCAGTTCTTC. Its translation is CASRAGTAPYNEQFF.